A single sample is the source of the 17 T cell receptor beta chains below, sequenced in a study of T cells in Graves' hyperthyroidism and ophthalmopathy. Amplification yielded TCR beta CDR3 regions, with RNA transcripts as the source. The HTBI set primed first-round TCR CDR3 RT-PCR. Via MiXCR, TCRdb re-called the multiplex PCR reads, giving one row per CDR3 protein. Among around 300,000 distinct CDR3 sequences, roughly 13% were seen once, and the ten largest hold 20% to 25%. The sample comprised blood. The receptor set was obtained from a woman in her 30s with Graves' hyperthyroidism.

This clonotype was counted ten times or more. The gene calls are TRBV11-2 and TRBJ2-1; D gene ambiguous. Trimming pared 1 base from V and 6 bases from J, leaving 10 bases between. This CDR3 has 14 amino acids. Germline CDR1 and CDR2: SGHAT and FQNNGV. This CDR3 is CASSLGASGNEQFF. The CDR3 coding sequence is TGTGCCAGCAGCTTAGGTGCCAGTGGCAATGAGCAGTTCTTC.

This clonotype was picked up many times. The chain is built from TRBV19 and TRBJ1-1; TRBD1 aligns across 8 bases. The J segment lost 3 bases and the V segment lost 8 bases, leaving 5 bases of the junction unmatched. Germline V gene lookup returns CDR1 LNHDA and CDR2 SQIVND (reference sequence). This CDR3 is 13 amino acids long. CDR3 region: CASADRAYTEAFF. CDR3 coding DNA: TGTGCCAGTGCGGACAGGGCGTACACTGAAGCTTTCTTT.

With respect to this clonotype: Given a much more abundant clone one base away, this may be a read error. The chain recombines TRBV20-1 with TRBJ2-5, with D tentatively TRBD2 (6 bases). Per the germline V gene, CDR1 is DFQATT and CDR2 is SNEGSKA (reference sequence). The CDR3 runs 15 residues. The V gene lost 3 bases and the J gene lost 2 bases, with 16 bases spanning the gap. CDR3 amino acids: CSASSDGGNQETQYF. CDR3 sequence (DNA): TGCAGTGCTAGTTCTGACGGCGGGAATCAAGAGACCCAGTACTTC.

This clonotype was seen ten or more times. DNA for the CDR3: TGTGCCAGCAGTCCCCCCCGGGGCACGTGGGATCGGCAGTTCTTC. It encodes CASSPPRGTWDRQFF. This chain joins TRBV28 and TRBJ2-1; D tentatively fits TRBD1 or TRBD2 (5 bases each). This CDR3 is built from 15 residues. Deletions cut 5 bases from V and 12 bases from J, with 23 bases between. Germline lookup yields CDR1 MDHEN and CDR2 SYDVKM.

J is TRBJ2-7 and V is TRBV6-5; TRBD1 matches 9 bases. The trim removed 2 bases at V and 4 bases at J, leaving 6 bases unmatched. CDR3 length: 15 amino acids. CDR1 is MNHEY and CDR2 is SVGAGI in the germline V gene. The CDR3 DNA sequence: TGTGCCAGCAGTTACCCGGGACAGGGTGGGTACGAGCAGTACTTC. This sequence encodes CASSYPGQGGYEQYF.

This clonotype was recorded at least ten times. This sequence joins TRBV7-9 and TRBJ1-4, with D possibly matching TRBD1 (5 bases). CDR3 length: 15 residues. Trimming took 5 bases from V and 3 from J, leaving 13 bases between them. The V gene's germline CDR1 is SEHNR and CDR2 FQNEAQ (reference sequence). DNA for the CDR3: TGTGCCAGCAGCCCAGACGGGACTTCTAATGAAAAACTGTTTTTT. It translates to CASSPDGTSNEKLFF. The whole variable domain, filled in from reference TRBV7-9 and TRBJ1-4, reads DTGVSQNPRHKITKRGQNVTFRCDPISEHNRLYWYRQTLGQGPEFLTYFQNEAQLEKSRLLSDRFSAERPKGSFSTLEIQRTEQGDSAMYLCASSPDGTSNEKLFFGSGTQLSVL.

This clonotype was picked up many times. The chain recombines TRBV6-1 with TRBJ2-1; TRBD2 aligns across 7 bases. The CDR3 has 13 amino acids. From germline, CDR1 is MNHNS and CDR2 SASEGT. V was clipped by 7 bases and J by 4 bases; unmatched bases: 4. In DNA, the CDR3 is TGTGCCAGCATCAAGCGGGGATACAATGAGCAGTTCTTC. Its translation is CASIKRGYNEQFF.

In this sample, this clonotype turned up many times. V and J are TRBV30 and TRBJ1-1, with 7 bases fitting TRBD1. Germline V gene lookup returns CDR1 GTSNPN and CDR2 SVGIG (reference sequence). The CDR3 contains 14 residues. V gave up 1 base and J gave up 3 bases; unmatched junction bases: 5. In DNA, the CDR3 is TGTGCCTGGAGTGGGGACAGCTGGGACACTGAAGCTTTCTTT. Protein: CAWSGDSWDTEAFF.

This clonotype was observed a few times. The rearrangement links TRBV5-8 to TRBJ2-1; D gene ambiguous. Germline CDR1 reads SGHTS; CDR2 reads YDEGEE. The CDR3 spans 13 residues. The germline V and J ends were trimmed by 6 bases and 8 bases, with 15 bases remaining between them. CDR3 coding DNA: TGTGCCAGCAACCACCCCTCGCGACATGAGCAGTTCTTC. This translates into CASNHPSRHEQFF.

This clonotype was counted between two and nine times. The rearrangement uses TRBV12-3 or TRBV12-4 and TRBJ1-2; the D gene is possibly TRBD1 (6 bases). This CDR3 is built from 14 residues. The germline V and J ends were trimmed by 4 bases and 3 bases, with 12 bases remaining between them. The CDR3 loop is CASSSSGGDYGYTF. Here the CDR3 DNA reads TGTGCCAGCAGTTCCTCCGGGGGCGACTATGGCTACACCTTC.

This clonotype showed up just a few times. This sequence joins TRBV29-1 and TRBJ1-1, with no clear D. Germline assignment: CDR1 SQVTM and CDR2 ANQGSEA. V shed 2 bases and J shed 4 bases, with 5 bases lying between them. CDR3 length: 11 residues. The CDR3: CSVERVTEAFF. The CDR3 DNA sequence: TGCAGCGTTGAAAGGGTCACTGAAGCTTTCTTT.

The sample holds a few counts of this clonotype. DNA for the CDR3: TGTGCCAGCAGCCAAGTAGGACAGGGGATTTTCGAGCAGTACTTC. It codes for CASSQVGQGIFEQYF. The chain carries TRBV4-2 and TRBJ2-7, with TRBD1 identical over 9 bases. The V gene's germline CDR1 is LGHNA and CDR2 YNFKEQ. CDR3 size: 15 residues. V trimming: 1 base; J trimming: 6 bases; junction bases outside the gene matches: 7.

This clonotype was found many times. This chain uses TRBV20-1 with TRBJ2-1; TRBD2 aligns across 10 bases. Germline lookup yields CDR1 DFQATT and CDR2 SNEGSKA (reference sequence). The CDR3 has 18 amino acids. V lost 0 bases and J lost 0; bases outside the gene matches: 8. CDR3 DNA sequence: TGCAGTGCTAGAGATACTAGCGGGACGACCAGCTCCTACAATGAGCAGTTCTTC. Protein product: CSARDTSGTTSSYNEQFF.

The table lists this clonotype with many counts. The chain links TRBV20-1 to TRBJ2-7, with 12 bases lining up with TRBD1. Looked up from germline, CDR1 is DFQATT and CDR2 is SNEGSKA (reference sequence). The CDR3 is made up of 14 amino acids. V dropped 3 bases and J dropped 7; count of bases not matched to a gene: 7. The CDR3 loop reads CSASVGQGAWEQYF. CDR3 coding DNA: TGCAGTGCTAGTGTGGGACAGGGGGCATGGGAGCAGTACTTC.

This clonotype was observed at least ten times. The chain carries TRBV7-8 and TRBJ2-3; D is perhaps TRBD2 (5 bases). V gave up 2 bases and J gave up 3 bases, with 12 bases separating them. Germline CDR1 and CDR2: SGHVS and FQNEAQ. The CDR3 sequence is 15 residues long. This CDR3 is CASSLFTSQTDTQYF. CDR3 coding DNA: TGTGCCAGCAGCTTATTCACTAGTCAGACAGATACGCAGTATTTT.

This clonotype was detected many times. This chain uses TRBV6-5 with TRBJ1-5; the D is unclear. The CDR3 length is 14 residues. V was shortened by 0 bases and J by 6 bases, with 9 bases between the two germline ends. The germline CDR1 and CDR2 sequences are MNHEY and SVGAGI. CDR3 protein: CASSYSNQGQPQHF. CDR3 nucleotides: TGTGCCAGCAGTTACTCGAACCAAGGTCAGCCCCAGCATTTT.

Regarding this clonotype: This could be a read error, since a much larger clone is one nucleotide away. The chain has TRBV29-1 and TRBJ1-5, with TRBD1 as a possible D gene (5 bases). Germline V CDR1 and CDR2: SQVTM, ANQGSEA. The CDR3 is 20 residues long. For the CDR3, the DNA is TGCAGTATCCTTCCGAACTCGACAGAAACCTCGCAGTATAGCAATCCGCCCCAGCATTTT. This encodes CSILPNSTETSQYSNPPQHF.